The source of this TCR beta chain is a study of cytomegalovirus exposure and HLA in healthy donors. About this clone itself: What it binds is not known.

This CDR3 is 14 amino acids long. The germline gives CDR1 GTSNPN, CDR2 SVGIG (reference sequence). V shed 3 bases, J shed 9 bases, and the junction held 3 bases outside the gene matches. Study-wide findings and caveats: CMV serostatus was the only recorded immune exposure for donors.

Primers: 60 Vbeta forward and 13 Jbeta reverse. Clones were sequenced by immunoSEQ multiplex PCR, and TCRdb holds only the in-frame ones, with some missing. Among some 150,000 clones, approximately 80% were seen once, and the ten largest hold 9.5% to 10%. The chain couples TRBV30 to TRBJ2-1; 15 bases match TRBD2. Sequenced: PBMCs. This TCR was recovered from a man younger than 35 in good health and CMV-seropositive. CDR3 residues: CAWSSGLAGGEQFF. CDR3 DNA sequence: TGTGCCTGGAGCTCGGGACTAGCGGGAGGTGAGCAGTTCTTC.